This TCR beta chain was identified during a study of blood T cell repertoires in COVID-19. V gave up 0 bases and J gave up 2 bases, with 11 bases separating them. This CDR3 is built from 15 residues. The germline CDR1 and CDR2 sequences are LNHNV and YYDKDF (reference sequence). Profiling relied on immunoSEQ multiplex PCR, and the TCRdb table lists in-frame clones only, not all of them. Of over 150,000 clones in the sample, 80% to 85% are singletons; the top ten hold 12% to 15%. The sample holds one count of this clone. V is TRBV15 and J is TRBJ2-7; D perhaps matches TRBD2 (6 bases). Sequences were obtained from peripheral blood. The sequence was obtained from a man in his late teens or twenties with active or convalescent COVID-19. The CDR3 reads CATSRDRGRTYEQYF. DNA for the CDR3: TGTGCCACCAGCAGAGACCGGGGGAGGACCTACGAGCAGTACTTC. Full variable domain (rest looked up from reference TRBV15 and TRBJ2-7): DAMVIQNPRYQVTQFGKPVTLSCSQTLNHNVMYWYQQKSSQAPKLLFHYYDKDFNNEADTPDNFQSRRPNTSFCFLDIRSPGLGDTAMYLCATSRDRGRTYEQYFGPGTRLTVT.